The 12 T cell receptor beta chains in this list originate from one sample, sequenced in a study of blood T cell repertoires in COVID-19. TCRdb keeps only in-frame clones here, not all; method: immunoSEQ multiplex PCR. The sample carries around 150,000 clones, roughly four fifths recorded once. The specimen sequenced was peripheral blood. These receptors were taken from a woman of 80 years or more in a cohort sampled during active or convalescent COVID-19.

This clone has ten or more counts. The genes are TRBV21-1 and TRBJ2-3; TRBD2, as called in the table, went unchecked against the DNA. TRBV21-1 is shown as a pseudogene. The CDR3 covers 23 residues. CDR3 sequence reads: CASSIRPPTYGAGVPDSTDTQYF. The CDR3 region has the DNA TGTGCCAGCAGCATAAGACCCCCGACTTATGGAGCGGGGGTCCCAGATAGCACAGATACGCAGTATTTT.

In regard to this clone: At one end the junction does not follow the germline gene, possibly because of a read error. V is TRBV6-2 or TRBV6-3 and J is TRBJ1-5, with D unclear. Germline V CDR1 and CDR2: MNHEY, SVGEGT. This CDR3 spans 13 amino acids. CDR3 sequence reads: CASSDSLNQPQHF. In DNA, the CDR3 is TGTGCCAGCAGTGACTCACTAAATCAGCCCCAGCATTTT.

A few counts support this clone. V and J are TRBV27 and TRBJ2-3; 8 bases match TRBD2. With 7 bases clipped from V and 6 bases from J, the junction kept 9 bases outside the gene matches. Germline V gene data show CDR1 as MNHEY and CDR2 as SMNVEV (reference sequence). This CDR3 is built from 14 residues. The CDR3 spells CASNAGGTGDTQYF. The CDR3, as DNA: TGTGCCAGCAATGCGGGGGGTACCGGCGATACGCAGTATTTT.

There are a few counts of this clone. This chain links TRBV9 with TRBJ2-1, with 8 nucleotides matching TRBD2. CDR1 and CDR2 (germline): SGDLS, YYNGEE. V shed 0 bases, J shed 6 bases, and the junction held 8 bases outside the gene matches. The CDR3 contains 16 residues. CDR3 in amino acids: CASSVGGLAGSNEQFF. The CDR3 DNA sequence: TGTGCCAGCAGCGTAGGGGGATTAGCGGGGAGCAATGAGCAGTTCTTC.

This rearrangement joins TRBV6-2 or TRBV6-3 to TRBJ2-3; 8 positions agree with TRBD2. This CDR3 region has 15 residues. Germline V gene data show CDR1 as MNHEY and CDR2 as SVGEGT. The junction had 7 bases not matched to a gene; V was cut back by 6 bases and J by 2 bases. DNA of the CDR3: TGTGCCAGCAGCTCAGCGGGGGCGGCCACAGATACGCAGTATTTT. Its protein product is CASSSAGAATDTQYF.

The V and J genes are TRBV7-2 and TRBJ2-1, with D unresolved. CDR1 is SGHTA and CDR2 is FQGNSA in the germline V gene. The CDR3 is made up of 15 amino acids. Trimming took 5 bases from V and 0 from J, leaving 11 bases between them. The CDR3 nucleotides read TGTGCCAGCAGCCTTATGCGGAGCTCCTACAATGAGCAGTTCTTC. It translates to CASSLMRSSYNEQFF.

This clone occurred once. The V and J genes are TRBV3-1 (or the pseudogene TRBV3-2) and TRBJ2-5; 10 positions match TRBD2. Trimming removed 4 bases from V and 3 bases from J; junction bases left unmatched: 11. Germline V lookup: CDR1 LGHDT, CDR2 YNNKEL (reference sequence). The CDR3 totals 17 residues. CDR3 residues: CASSRRRRAGGKETQYF. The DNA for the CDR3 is TGTGCCAGCAGCCGGAGGAGGAGAGCGGGGGGGAAAGAGACCCAGTACTTC.

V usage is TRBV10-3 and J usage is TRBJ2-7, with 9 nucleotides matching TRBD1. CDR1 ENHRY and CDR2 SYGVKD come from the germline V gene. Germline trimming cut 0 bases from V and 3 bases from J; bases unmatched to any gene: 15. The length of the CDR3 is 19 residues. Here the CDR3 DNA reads TGTGCCATCAGTGAGTCGTTAGGGTTGTCGACGGGACAGGGCTACGAGCAGTACTTC. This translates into CAISESLGLSTGQGYEQYF.

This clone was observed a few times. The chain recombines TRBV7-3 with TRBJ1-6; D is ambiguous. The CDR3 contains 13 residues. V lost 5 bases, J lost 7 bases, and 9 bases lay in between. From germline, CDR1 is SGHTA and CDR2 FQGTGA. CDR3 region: CASSLQANSPLHF. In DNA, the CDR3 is TGTGCCAGCAGCCTCCAAGCAAATTCACCCCTCCACTTT.

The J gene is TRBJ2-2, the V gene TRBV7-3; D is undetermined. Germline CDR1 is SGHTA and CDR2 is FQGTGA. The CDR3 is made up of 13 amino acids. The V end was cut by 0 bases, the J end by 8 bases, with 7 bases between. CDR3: CASSLTVQGELFF. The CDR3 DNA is TGTGCCAGCAGCTTAACCGTACAGGGGGAGCTGTTTTTT.

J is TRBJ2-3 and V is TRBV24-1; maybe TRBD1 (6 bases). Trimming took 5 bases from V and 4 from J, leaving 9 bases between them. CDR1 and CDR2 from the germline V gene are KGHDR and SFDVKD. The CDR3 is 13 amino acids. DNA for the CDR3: TGTGCCACCAGTGTGGGGGCGGCAGATACGCAGTATTTT. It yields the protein CATSVGAADTQYF.

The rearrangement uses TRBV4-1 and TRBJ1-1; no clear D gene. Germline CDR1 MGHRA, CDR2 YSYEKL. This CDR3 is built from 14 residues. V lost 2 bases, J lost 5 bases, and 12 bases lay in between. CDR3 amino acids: CASSQPQMDTEAFF. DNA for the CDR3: TGCGCCAGCAGCCAACCACAGATGGATACTGAAGCTTTCTTT.